The source of this T cell receptor beta chain is a study of blood T cells in healthy people across ages. Findings of the study overall: The unknown donor CMV status may have confounded expanded clonotype changes. Naive and antigen-experienced cells were not separated, limiting conclusive comparison.

Germline CDR1 is SGHTA and CDR2 is FQGNSA. The CDR3 loop spans 15 amino acids. With a J-beta primer mix and a sample-barcoded 5' primer, a second PCR ran 7 to 11 cycles. Each CDR3 protein is one row after TCRdb ran MiXCR on the 5' RACE reads. The table has 1.5 million to 1.8 million distinct CDR3 sequences, under 55% seen once. This clonotype was seen a handful of times. Its antigen is not identified. Source material: blood. This receptor was obtained from a woman younger than 30 in good health. This chain connects TRBV7-2 to TRBJ2-4; the D gene is possibly TRBD2 (6 bases). The J call could be wrong; TRBJ2-7 is a better fit for the DNA end. CDR3 protein: CASSLNAGTGYEQYF. Written as DNA, the CDR3 is TGTGCCAGCAGCTTAAACGCCGGGACTGGGTACGAGCAGTACTTC.